These T cell receptor beta chains were read from a single sample in a study of blood T cell repertoires in COVID-19. Assay used: immunoSEQ multiplex PCR; TCRdb lists only in-frame clones, some missing. Of around 250,000 clones in the sample, 90% were seen once. The sequenced sample consisted of peripheral blood. The receptors derive from a woman aged 55 to 70 with COVID-19, enrolled during active disease. The CDR3 runs from the conserved cysteine through the conserved F or W. A D gene is named only where the DNA matches it firmly. Size is omitted from some rows. Given values are once, few, many or a class for expanded clones.

clone size: NA; V gene: TRBV18; D gene: TRBD1; J gene: TRBJ1-2; CDR3 DNA: TGTGCCAGCTCACCACCGAGACAGGGGGCGCCTGGCTACACCTTC; CDR3 protein: CASSPPRQGAPGYTF
clone size: NA; V gene: TRBV7-9; D gene: NA; J gene: TRBJ2-2; CDR3 DNA: TGTGCCAGCACACAGGGGAACACCGGGGAGCTGTTTTTT; CDR3 protein: CASTQGNTGELFF
clone size: NA; V gene: TRBV5-1; D gene: TRBD1; J gene: TRBJ1-1; CDR3 DNA: TGCGCCAGCAGCTTGGGGGTGACAGGGGACACTGAAGCTTTCTTT; CDR3 protein: CASSLGVTGDTEAFF
clone size: few; V gene: TRBV25-1; D gene: TRBD1; J gene: TRBJ2-7; CDR3 DNA: TGTGCCAGCAGTGATACAGGGGCCGAGCAGTACTTC; CDR3 protein: CASSDTGAEQYF
clone size: NA; V gene: TRBV6-2/TRBV6-3; D gene: NA; J gene: TRBJ1-2; CDR3 DNA: TGTGCCAGCAGTTACTACACAGGTTTATATGGCTACACCTTC; CDR3 protein: CASSYYTGLYGYTF
clone size: NA; V gene: TRBV11-3; D gene: TRBD1; J gene: TRBJ2-7; CDR3 DNA: TGTGCCAGCAGCTCGACAGGGAGCGACGAGCAGTACTTC; CDR3 protein: CASSSTGSDEQYF
clone size: NA; V gene: TRBV4-1; D gene: NA; J gene: TRBJ1-3; CDR3 DNA: TGCGCCAGCAGCCCCCGGACAGCCTCTGGAAACACCATATATTTT; CDR3 protein: CASSPRTASGNTIYF
clone size: NA; V gene: TRBV27; D gene: TRBD1; J gene: TRBJ2-2; CDR3 DNA: TGTGCCAGCAGTTTCGGGACAGTTTTGAACACCGGGGAGCTGTTTTTT; CDR3 protein: CASSFGTVLNTGELFF
clone size: NA; V gene: TRBV4-2; D gene: NA; J gene: TRBJ2-7; CDR3 DNA: TGTGCCAGCAGCCAAGTCAGGTGGGGCAGGACAACCTACGAGCAGTACTTC; CDR3 protein: CASSQVRWGRTTYEQYF
clone size: NA; V gene: TRBV6-5; D gene: NA; J gene: TRBJ1-1; CDR3 DNA: TGTGCCAGCAACCTCGGACAGACTAACACTGAAGCTTTCTTT; CDR3 protein: CASNLGQTNTEAFF
clone size: NA; V gene: TRBV15; D gene: TRBD1; J gene: TRBJ1-1; CDR3 DNA: TGTGCCACCAGCAGACGGGACAGGAACACTGAAGCTTTCTTT; CDR3 protein: CATSRRDRNTEAFF
clone size: NA; V gene: TRBV5-5; D gene: NA; J gene: TRBJ2-5; CDR3 DNA: TGTGCCAGCAGCTTGGGGGGAGGCCAAGAGACCCAGTACTTC; CDR3 protein: CASSLGGGQETQYF
clone size: NA; V gene: TRBV5-5; D gene: NA; J gene: TRBJ2-7; CDR3 DNA: TGTGCCAGCAGCTTGGCCGGGGGAAAAGCCTACTACGAGCAGTACTTC; CDR3 protein: CASSLAGGKAYYEQYF
clone size: NA; V gene: TRBV27; D gene: NA; J gene: TRBJ1-2; CDR3 DNA: TGTGCCAGCACCCCCCTCTCCAGGACTAACTATGGCTACACCTTC; CDR3 protein: CASTPLSRTNYGYTF
clone size: NA; V gene: TRBV28; D gene: NA; J gene: TRBJ1-1; CDR3 DNA: TGTGCCAGCAGGGGGTGGGGCGCTGAAGCTTTCTTT; CDR3 protein: CASRGWGAEAFF
clone size: NA; V gene: TRBV4-3; D gene: TRBD1; J gene: TRBJ1-1; CDR3 DNA: TGCGCCAGCAGCCAAACCGCGGGACAGATGGACACTGAAGCTTTCTTT; CDR3 protein: CASSQTAGQMDTEAFF
clone size: NA; V gene: TRBV24-1; D gene: TRBD1; J gene: TRBJ2-7; CDR3 DNA: TGTGCCACCAGTCACCGGGACAGGCCATACGAGCAGTACTTC; CDR3 protein: CATSHRDRPYEQYF
clone size: few; V gene: TRBV18; D gene: TRBD1; J gene: TRBJ1-1; CDR3 DNA: TGTGCCAGCTCACCACCGACAGGGTTGGGGAGTGAAGCTTTCTTT; CDR3 protein: CASSPPTGLGSEAFF
clone size: once; V gene: TRBV13; D gene: TRBD2; J gene: TRBJ2-3; CDR3 DNA: TGTGCCAGCAGCTCCAAGACTAGCGGGGGGGGCGGTACAGATACGCAGTATTTT; CDR3 protein: CASSSKTSGGGGTDTQYF
clone size: NA; V gene: TRBV7-2; D gene: NA; J gene: TRBJ1-1; CDR3 DNA: TGTGCCAGCAGCAAAGGAACAGGGTTCATGAACACTGAAGCTTTCTTT; CDR3 protein: CASSKGTGFMNTEAFF
clone size: NA; V gene: TRBV15; D gene: NA; J gene: TRBJ1-5; CDR3 DNA: TGTGCCACCAGCAGAGTTGTCAATAATCAGCCCCAGCATTTT; CDR3 protein: CATSRVVNNQPQHF
clone size: NA; V gene: TRBV4-3; D gene: NA; J gene: TRBJ1-2; CDR3 DNA: TGCGCCAGCAGCCAAGACATAGGGGCCTATGGCTACACCTTC; CDR3 protein: CASSQDIGAYGYTF
clone size: NA; V gene: TRBV6-6; D gene: NA; J gene: TRBJ1-5; CDR3 DNA: TGTGCCAGCAGCCGACTCGGGGGGTCGGGGAGCAATCAGCCCCAGCATTTT; CDR3 protein: CASSRLGGSGSNQPQHF
clone size: once; V gene: TRBV11-3; D gene: NA; J gene: TRBJ2-2; CDR3 DNA: TGTGCCAGCAGTCAATCAGGGACCGGGGAGCTGTTTTTT; CDR3 protein: CASSQSGTGELFF
clone size: NA; V gene: TRBV7-9; D gene: TRBD2; J gene: TRBJ2-1; CDR3 DNA: TGTGCCAGCAGCCTGACGGGACTAGCGGTCTACAATGAGCAGTTCTTC; CDR3 protein: CASSLTGLAVYNEQFF
clone size: NA; V gene: TRBV18; D gene: NA; J gene: TRBJ1-6; CDR3 DNA: TGTGCCAGCTCACCACGTTCGGCGGCTTCGGGTAATTCACCCCTCCACTTT; CDR3 protein: CASSPRSAASGNSPLHF
clone size: NA; V gene: TRBV5-6; D gene: NA; J gene: TRBJ1-1; CDR3 DNA: TGTGCCAGCAGCTTGGACTTGCGGAACACTGAAGCTTTCTTT; CDR3 protein: CASSLDLRNTEAFF
clone size: NA; V gene: TRBV7-2; D gene: TRBD1; J gene: TRBJ1-1; CDR3 DNA: TGTGCCAGCAGCCCGCGCGGACAGGTTGGAAACACTGAAGCTTTCTTT; CDR3 protein: CASSPRGQVGNTEAFF
clone size: NA; V gene: TRBV7-3; D gene: NA; J gene: TRBJ2-2; CDR3 DNA: TGTGCCAGCAGCCGCGGGCGGAACACCGGGGAGCTGTTTTTT; CDR3 protein: CASSRGRNTGELFF
clone size: NA; V gene: TRBV4-1; D gene: TRBD1; J gene: TRBJ1-2; CDR3 DNA: TGCGCCAGCAGCACATCCAGGGGGCGGAGCTATGGCTACACCTTC; CDR3 protein: CASSTSRGRSYGYTF
clone size: NA; V gene: TRBV30; D gene: TRBD1; J gene: TRBJ1-1; CDR3 DNA: TGTGCCTGGAGCGCAATCACTAGACAGGGTGAAGCTTTCTTT; CDR3 protein: CAWSAITRQGEAFF
clone size: NA; V gene: TRBV7-6; D gene: NA; J gene: TRBJ1-6; CDR3 DNA: TGTGCCAGCAGTCACAGAGATAATTCACCCCTCCACTTT; CDR3 protein: CASSHRDNSPLHF
clone size: once; V gene: TRBV18; D gene: TRBD1; J gene: TRBJ1-2; CDR3 DNA: TGTGCCAGCTCACCGGGACAGGAGACTAACTATGGCTACACCTTC; CDR3 protein: CASSPGQETNYGYTF
clone size: NA; V gene: TRBV27; D gene: TRBD1; J gene: TRBJ1-2; CDR3 DNA: TGTGCCAGCAGCCGGGACAGGGGTACGGATGGCTACACCTTC; CDR3 protein: CASSRDRGTDGYTF
clone size: NA; V gene: TRBV15; D gene: NA; J gene: TRBJ1-1; CDR3 DNA: TGTGCCACCAGCAGAGGACAGGCTGAAGCTTTCTTT; CDR3 protein: CATSRGQAEAFF
clone size: NA; V gene: TRBV6-6; D gene: TRBD2; J gene: TRBJ2-5; CDR3 DNA: TGTGCCAGCAGGTCCTCCGGGACTAGCGGGGGACCCCAGTACTTC; CDR3 protein: CASRSSGTSGGPQYF
clone size: NA; V gene: TRBV19; D gene: TRBD1; J gene: TRBJ1-3; CDR3 DNA: TGTGCCAGCTCCCAGGGGGCCTCTGGAAACACCATATATTTT; CDR3 protein: CASSQGASGNTIYF
clone size: NA; V gene: TRBV4-3; D gene: NA; J gene: TRBJ1-4; CDR3 DNA: TGCGCCAGTTCCCCGGGGAACCATAATGAAAAACTGTTTTTT; CDR3 protein: CASSPGNHNEKLFF
clone size: once; V gene: TRBV19; D gene: NA; J gene: TRBJ2-2; CDR3 DNA: TGTGCCAGTAGTATAGATCCACGGACATTCACCGGGGAGCTGTTTTTT; CDR3 protein: CASSIDPRTFTGELFF
clone size: NA; V gene: TRBV5-6; D gene: TRBD1; J gene: TRBJ1-1; CDR3 DNA: TGTGCCAGCAGCTTGGGGCCGGCGAGGACAGGGGGCGCGGAAGCTTTCTTT; CDR3 protein: CASSLGPARTGGAEAFF
clone size: NA; V gene: TRBV20-1; D gene: NA; J gene: TRBJ1-4; CDR3 DNA: TGCAGTGCTCGTGGGAGGGGTAATGAAAAACTGTTTTTT; CDR3 protein: CSARGRGNEKLFF
clone size: NA; V gene: TRBV7-8; D gene: TRBD2; J gene: TRBJ2-7; CDR3 DNA: TGTGCCAGCAGCCGGGGACTAGCGGGGGGGAATCGGTACGAGCAGTACTTC; CDR3 protein: CASSRGLAGGNRYEQYF
clone size: NA; V gene: TRBV9; D gene: TRBD1; J gene: TRBJ2-2; CDR3 DNA: TGTGCCAGCAGCCCCACAGGGGGAACCGGGGAGCTGTTTTTT; CDR3 protein: CASSPTGGTGELFF
clone size: NA; V gene: TRBV30; D gene: NA; J gene: TRBJ1-4; CDR3 DNA: TGTGCCTGGCCCGTAGGGGAAAACCTAAATGAAAAACTGTTTTTT; CDR3 protein: CAWPVGENLNEKLFF
clone size: NA; V gene: TRBV9; D gene: NA; J gene: TRBJ1-6; CDR3 DNA: TGTGCCAGCAGCCCCCGAGCGGGGGCCTATAATTCACCCCTCCACTTT; CDR3 protein: CASSPRAGAYNSPLHF